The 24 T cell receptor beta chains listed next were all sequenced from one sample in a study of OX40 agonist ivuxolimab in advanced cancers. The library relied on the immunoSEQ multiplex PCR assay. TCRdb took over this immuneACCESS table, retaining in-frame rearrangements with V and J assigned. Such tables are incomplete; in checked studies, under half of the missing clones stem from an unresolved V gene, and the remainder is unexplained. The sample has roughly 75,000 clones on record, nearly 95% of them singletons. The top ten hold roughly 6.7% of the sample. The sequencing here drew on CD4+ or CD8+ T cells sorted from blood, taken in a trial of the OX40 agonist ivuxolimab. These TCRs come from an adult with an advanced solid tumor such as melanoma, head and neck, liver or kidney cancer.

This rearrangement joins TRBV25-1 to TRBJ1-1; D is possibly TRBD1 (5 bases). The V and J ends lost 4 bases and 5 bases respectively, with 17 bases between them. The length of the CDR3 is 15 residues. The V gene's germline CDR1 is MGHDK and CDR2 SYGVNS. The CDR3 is CASSVDSGKRTEAFF. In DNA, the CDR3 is TGTGCCAGCAGTGTCGATTCAGGGAAAAGGACTGAAGCTTTCTTT.

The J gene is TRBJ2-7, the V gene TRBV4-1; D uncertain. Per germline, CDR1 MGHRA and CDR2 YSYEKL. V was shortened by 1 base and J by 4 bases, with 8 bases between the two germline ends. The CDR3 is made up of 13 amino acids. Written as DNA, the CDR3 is TGCGCCAGCAGCCAAGTTTGGGGTTACGAGCAGTACTTC. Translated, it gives CASSQVWGYEQYF.

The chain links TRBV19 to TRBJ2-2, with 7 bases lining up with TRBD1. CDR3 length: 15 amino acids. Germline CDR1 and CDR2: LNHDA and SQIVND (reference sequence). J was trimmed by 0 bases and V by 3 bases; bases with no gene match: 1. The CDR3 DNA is TGTGCCAGTAGTATCGGGACAGCGAACACCGGGGAGCTGTTTTTT. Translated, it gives CASSIGTANTGELFF.

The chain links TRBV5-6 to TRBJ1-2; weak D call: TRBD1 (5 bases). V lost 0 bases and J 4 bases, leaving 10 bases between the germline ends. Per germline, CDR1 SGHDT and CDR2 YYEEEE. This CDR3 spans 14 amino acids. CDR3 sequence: CASSLAGTSYGYTF. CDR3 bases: TGTGCCAGCAGCTTGGCGGGGACCTCCTATGGCTACACCTTC. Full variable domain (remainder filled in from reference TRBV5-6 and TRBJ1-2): DAGVTQSPTHLIKTRGQQVTLRCSPKSGHDTVSWYQQALGQGPQFIFQYYEEEERQRGNFPDRFSGHQFPNYSSELNVNALLLGDSALYLCASSLAGTSYGYTFGSGTRLTVV.

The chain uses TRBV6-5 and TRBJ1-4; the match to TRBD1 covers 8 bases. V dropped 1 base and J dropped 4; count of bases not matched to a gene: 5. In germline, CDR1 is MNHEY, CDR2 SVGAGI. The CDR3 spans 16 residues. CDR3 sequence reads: CASSYYQGAVNEKLFF. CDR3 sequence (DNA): TGTGCCAGCAGTTACTACCAGGGGGCAGTTAATGAAAAACTGTTTTTT.

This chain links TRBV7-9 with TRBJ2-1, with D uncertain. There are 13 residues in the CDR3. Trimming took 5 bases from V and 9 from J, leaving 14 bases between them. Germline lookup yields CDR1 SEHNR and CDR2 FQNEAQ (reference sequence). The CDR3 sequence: CASSPTLVGEQFF. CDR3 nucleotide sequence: TGTGCCAGCAGCCCTACTCTAGTTGGTGAGCAGTTCTTC.

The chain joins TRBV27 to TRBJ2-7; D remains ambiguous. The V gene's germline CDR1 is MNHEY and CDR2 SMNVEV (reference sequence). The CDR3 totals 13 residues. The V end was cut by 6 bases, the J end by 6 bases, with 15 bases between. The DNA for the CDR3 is TGTGCCAGCAGGCCCCCTTGGGCGTCCGAGCAGTACTTC. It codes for CASRPPWASEQYF.

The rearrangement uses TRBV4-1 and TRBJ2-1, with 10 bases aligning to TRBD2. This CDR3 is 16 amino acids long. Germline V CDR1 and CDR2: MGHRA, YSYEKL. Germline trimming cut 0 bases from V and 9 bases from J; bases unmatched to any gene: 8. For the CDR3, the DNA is TGCGCCAGCAGCCAAGATCTCCTAGCGGGAGTCGGTGAGCAGTTCTTC. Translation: CASSQDLLAGVGEQFF.

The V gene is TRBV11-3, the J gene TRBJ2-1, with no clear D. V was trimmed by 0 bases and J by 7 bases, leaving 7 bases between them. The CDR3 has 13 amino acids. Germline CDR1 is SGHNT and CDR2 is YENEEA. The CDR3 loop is CASSLDVFNEQFF. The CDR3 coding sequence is TGTGCCAGCAGCTTAGACGTTTTTAATGAGCAGTTCTTC.

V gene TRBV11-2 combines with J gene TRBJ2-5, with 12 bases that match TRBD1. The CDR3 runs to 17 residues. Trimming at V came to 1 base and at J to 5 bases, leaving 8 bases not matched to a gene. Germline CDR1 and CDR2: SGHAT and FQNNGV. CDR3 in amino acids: CASSLGSGQGAEETQYF. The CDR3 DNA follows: TGTGCCAGCAGCTTAGGGTCGGGACAGGGGGCCGAGGAGACCCAGTACTTC.

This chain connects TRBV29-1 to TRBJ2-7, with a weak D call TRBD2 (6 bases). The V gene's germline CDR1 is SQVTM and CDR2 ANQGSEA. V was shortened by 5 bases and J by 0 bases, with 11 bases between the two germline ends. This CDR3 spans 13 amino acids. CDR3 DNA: TGCAGCGTTCTCTCGACTAGCTCCTACGAGCAGTACTTC. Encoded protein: CSVLSTSSYEQYF.

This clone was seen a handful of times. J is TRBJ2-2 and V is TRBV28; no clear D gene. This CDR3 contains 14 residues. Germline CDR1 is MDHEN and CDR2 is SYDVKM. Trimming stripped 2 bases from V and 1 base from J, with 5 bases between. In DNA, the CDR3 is TGTGCCAGCAGTTTAAGGCAGAACACCGGGGAGCTGTTTTTT. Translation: CASSLRQNTGELFF.

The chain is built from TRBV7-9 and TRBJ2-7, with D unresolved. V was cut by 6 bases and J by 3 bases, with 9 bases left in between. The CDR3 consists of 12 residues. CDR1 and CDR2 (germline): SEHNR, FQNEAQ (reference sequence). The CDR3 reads CASSPNNYEQYF. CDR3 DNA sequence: TGTGCCAGCAGTCCTAATAACTACGAGCAGTACTTC. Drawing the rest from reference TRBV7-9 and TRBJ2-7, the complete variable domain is DTGVSQNPRHKITKRGQNVTFRCDPISEHNRLYWYRQTLGQGPEFLTYFQNEAQLEKSRLLSDRFSAERPKGSFSTLEIQRTEQGDSAMYLCASSPNNYEQYFGPGTRLTVT.

CDR3 protein: CASSLVQGGQPQHF. CDR3 nucleotide sequence: TGTGCCAGCAGCTTAGTACAGGGAGGTCAGCCCCAGCATTTT. The chain couples TRBV11-2 to TRBJ1-5; possibly TRBD1 for D (6 bases). Trimming shortened V by 1 base and J by 6 bases, and 10 bases separated the two germline ends. CDR1 SGHAT and CDR2 FQNNGV come from the germline V gene. This CDR3 is built from 14 residues.

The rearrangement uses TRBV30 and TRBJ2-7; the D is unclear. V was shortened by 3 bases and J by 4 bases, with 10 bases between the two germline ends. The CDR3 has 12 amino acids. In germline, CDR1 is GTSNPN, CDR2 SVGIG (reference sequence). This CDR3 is CAWSVWRYEQYF. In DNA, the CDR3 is TGTGCCTGGAGCGTGTGGCGGTACGAGCAGTACTTC. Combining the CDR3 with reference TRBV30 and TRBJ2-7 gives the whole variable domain SQTIHQWPATLVQPVGSPLSLECTVEGTSNPNLYWYRQAAGRGLQLLFYSVGIGQISSEVPQNLSASRPQDRQFILSSKKLLLSDSGFYLCAWSVWRYEQYFGPGTRLTVT.

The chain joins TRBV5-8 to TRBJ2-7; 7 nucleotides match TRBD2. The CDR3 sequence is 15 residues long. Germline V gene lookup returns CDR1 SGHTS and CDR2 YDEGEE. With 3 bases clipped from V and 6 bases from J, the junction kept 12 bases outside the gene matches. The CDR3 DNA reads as TGTGCCAGCAGCTCCCCAGTGGGGGGGTTTCTCGAGCAGTACTTC. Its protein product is CASSSPVGGFLEQYF.

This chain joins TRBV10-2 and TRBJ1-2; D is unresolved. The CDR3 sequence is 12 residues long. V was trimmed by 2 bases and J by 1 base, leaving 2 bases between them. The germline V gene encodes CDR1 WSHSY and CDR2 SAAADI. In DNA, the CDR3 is TGCGCCAGCAGTGAGGATAACTATGGCTACACCTTC. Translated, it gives CASSEDNYGYTF.

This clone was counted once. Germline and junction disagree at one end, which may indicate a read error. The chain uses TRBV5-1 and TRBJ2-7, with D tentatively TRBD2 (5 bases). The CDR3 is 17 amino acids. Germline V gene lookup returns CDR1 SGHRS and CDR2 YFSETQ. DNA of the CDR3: TGCGCCAGCACCTTGGAGGTAATAGGAGGCGGATCCTACGAGCAGTACTTC. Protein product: CASTLEVIGGGSYEQYF.

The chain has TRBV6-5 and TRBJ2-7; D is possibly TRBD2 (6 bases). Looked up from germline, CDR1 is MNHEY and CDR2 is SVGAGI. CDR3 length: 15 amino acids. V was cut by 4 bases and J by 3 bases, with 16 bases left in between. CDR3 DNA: TGTGCCAGCAGTTCTCCGCGGGACGGAGGCTACGAGCAGTACTTC. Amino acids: CASSSPRDGGYEQYF.

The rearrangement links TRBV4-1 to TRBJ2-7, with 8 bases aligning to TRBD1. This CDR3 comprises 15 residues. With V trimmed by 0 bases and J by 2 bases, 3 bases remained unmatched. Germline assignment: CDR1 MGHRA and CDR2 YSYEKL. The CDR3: CASSQERQGPYEQYF. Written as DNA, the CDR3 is TGCGCCAGCAGCCAAGAGAGACAGGGGCCCTACGAGCAGTACTTC.

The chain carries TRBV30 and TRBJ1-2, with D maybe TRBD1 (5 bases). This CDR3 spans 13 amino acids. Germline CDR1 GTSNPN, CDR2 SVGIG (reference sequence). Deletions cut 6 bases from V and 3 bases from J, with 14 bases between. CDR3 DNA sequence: TGTGCCTGTGTTCGACAGCGAGACTATGGCTACACCTTC. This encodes CACVRQRDYGYTF.

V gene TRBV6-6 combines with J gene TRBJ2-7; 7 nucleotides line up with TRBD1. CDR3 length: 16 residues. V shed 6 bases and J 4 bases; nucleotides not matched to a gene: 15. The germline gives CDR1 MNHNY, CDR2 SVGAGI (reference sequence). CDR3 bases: TGTGCCAGCAGGGACCCCGAGAAGGGGGCTGTGTACGAGCAGTACTTC. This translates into CASRDPEKGAVYEQYF.

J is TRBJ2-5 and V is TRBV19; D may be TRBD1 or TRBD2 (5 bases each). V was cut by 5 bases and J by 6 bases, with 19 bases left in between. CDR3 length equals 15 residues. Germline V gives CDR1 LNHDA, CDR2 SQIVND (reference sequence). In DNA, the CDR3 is TGTGCCAGTAGTGAAGTTGGGGGTAGGGGAAAGACCCAGTACTTC. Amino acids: CASSEVGGRGKTQYF.

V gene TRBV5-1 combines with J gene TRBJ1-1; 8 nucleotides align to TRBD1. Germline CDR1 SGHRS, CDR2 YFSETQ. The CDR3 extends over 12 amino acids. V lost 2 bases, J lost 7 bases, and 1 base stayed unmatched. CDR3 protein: CASSFGQGEAFF. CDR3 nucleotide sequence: TGCGCCAGCAGCTTCGGACAGGGTGAAGCTTTCTTT.